Shown below are 12 T cell receptor beta chains from a single sample sequenced in a study of cytomegalovirus exposure and HLA in healthy donors. This PCR relied on a set of 60 Vbeta primers and 13 Jbeta primers. Sequencing was performed with immunoSEQ multiplex PCR; in TCRdb, only in-frame clones are kept and a portion is missing. The repertoire includes approximately 190,000 clones, roughly nine tenths of them detected once, and under 1.2% sits in the top ten. The sequenced sample consisted of PBMCs. The receptor set was obtained from a boy between 2 and 10 years old in good health and CMV-seronegative.

The chain carries TRBV19 and TRBJ2-1; 8 positions match TRBD2. Germline V gives CDR1 LNHDA, CDR2 SQIVND (reference sequence). After removal of 9 bases from V and 5 bases from J, the junction contained 18 bases not matched to a gene. This CDR3 region has 17 residues. CDR3 loop: CARPPVGQGTRNNEQFF. The DNA of the CDR3 is TGTGCCAGACCGCCGGTGGGGCAGGGGACTAGAAACAATGAGCAGTTCTTC.

V is TRBV5-4 and J is TRBJ2-1, with 12 bases matching TRBD2. This CDR3 comprises 19 residues. J was trimmed by 8 bases and V by 4 bases; bases with no gene match: 19. Looked up from germline, CDR1 is SGHNT and CDR2 is YYREEE (reference sequence). The CDR3 coding sequence is TGTGCCAGCAGCGGGGGACTAGCGGGTCTAAAGCGGGGGGACTATGAGCAGTTCTTC. Its translation: CASSGGLAGLKRGDYEQFF.

The chain uses TRBV2 and TRBJ2-4; the D is unclear. The length of the CDR3 is 13 residues. In germline, CDR1 is SNHLY, CDR2 FYNNEI. The V end lost 8 bases, the J end lost 0 bases, and 8 bases lay between the germline ends. CDR3 region: CASGSLAKNIQYF. The CDR3 coding sequence is TGTGCCAGCGGTAGTCTAGCCAAAAACATTCAGTACTTC.

This clone occurred a few times. This chain links TRBV7-9 with TRBJ1-4, with D unresolved. There are 14 residues in the CDR3. V lost 2 bases, J lost 8 bases, and 12 bases lay in between. The germline CDR1 and CDR2 sequences are SEHNR and FQNEAQ (reference sequence). The CDR3 DNA reads TGTGCCAGCAGCTTATTAGAGGCAGAAGAAAAACTGTTTTTT. It encodes CASSLLEAEEKLFF.

The rearrangement joins TRBV6-5 to TRBJ2-7; 7 bases are shared with TRBD1. The CDR3 extends over 14 amino acids. The germline gives CDR1 MNHEY, CDR2 SVGAGI. V was clipped by 6 bases and J by 4 bases; unmatched bases: 9. CDR3 in DNA: TGTGCCAGCAGCCGCCGGGACAGCTTATACGAGCAGTACTTC. Its translation: CASSRRDSLYEQYF.

This chain joins TRBV23-1 and TRBJ1-1; the D gene is possibly TRBD1 (5 bases). TRBV23-1 is given ORF status, its function remaining uncertain. V was pared by 7 bases and J by 1 base, with 13 bases between. The CDR3 totals 14 residues. The CDR3 loop is CASTPSGANTEAFF. The CDR3 DNA sequence: TGCGCCAGCACCCCCAGCGGGGCGAACACTGAAGCTTTCTTT.

The chain joins TRBV30 to TRBJ1-2; D may be TRBD1 (5 bases). Germline CDR1 is GTSNPN and CDR2 is SVGIG (reference sequence). This CDR3 region has 13 residues. Trimming removed 2 bases from V and 4 bases from J, with 11 bases in between. The DNA of the CDR3 is TGTGCCTGGAGTAGGGAGGGACTCTATGGCTACACCTTC. It encodes CAWSREGLYGYTF.

This chain uses TRBV28 with TRBJ1-2, with D possibly being TRBD1 (5 bases). Germline V gene lookup returns CDR1 MDHEN and CDR2 SYDVKM. The CDR3 runs to 21 residues. Trimming removed 7 bases from V and 0 bases from J, with 33 bases in between. In DNA form, the CDR3 reads TGTGCCAGCAAATCCGACAGAAAGGTAGAGTTACCCGGAGCTCCTAACTATGGCTACACCTTC. It encodes CASKSDRKVELPGAPNYGYTF.

J is TRBJ2-1 and V is TRBV29-1; D is unresolved. This CDR3 is 14 amino acids long. The germline V gene has CDR1 SQVTM and CDR2 ANQGSEA. The ends were cut back, 2 bases at V and 4 bases at J, with 12 bases in the middle. The CDR3 nucleotides are TGCAGCGTTGAACTGGCAGAGGATTACAATGAGCAGTTCTTC. This codes for CSVELAEDYNEQFF.

Here the CDR3 reads CASSLRGLVDTEAFF. The CDR3 DNA reads as TGTGCCAGCAGTTTGAGGGGGTTGGTTGACACTGAAGCTTTCTTT. This chain connects TRBV6-6 to TRBJ1-1, with a tentative D call TRBD1 (6 bases). V lost 4 bases, J lost 3 bases, and 15 bases lay in between. The CDR3 covers 15 residues. Germline V gene sequence: CDR1 MNHNY, CDR2 SVGAGI (reference sequence).

The chain links TRBV6-1 to TRBJ1-2; possible D gene TRBD1, 6 bases. V was clipped by 2 bases and J by 4 bases, with 17 bases between them. The CDR3 has 16 amino acids. In germline, CDR1 is MNHNS, CDR2 SASEGT. CDR3 in amino acids: CASSERVTGYGYGYTF. The CDR3 DNA sequence: TGTGCCAGCAGTGAACGGGTGACAGGCTATGGCTATGGCTACACCTTC.

This sequence joins TRBV6-6 and TRBJ2-1; TRBD2 is a possible D gene (6 bases). This CDR3 comprises 16 residues. Looked up from germline, CDR1 is MNHNY and CDR2 is SVGAGI (reference sequence). Trimming pared 6 bases from V and 12 bases from J, leaving 27 bases between. DNA for the CDR3: TGTGCCAGCAGCTTCCTCCGGGACTCTGCCTTTGTTGGGCAGTTCTTC. This encodes CASSFLRDSAFVGQFF.